This T cell receptor (beta chain) was sequenced in a study of T cell repertoires in cytomegalovirus infection. TCRdb redid the calling of the reads with MiXCR, one entry per CDR3 protein. The sample records some 450,000 distinct CDR3 sequences, 25% to 40% being singletons. The CDR3 extends over 13 amino acids. Germline-derived CDR1 and CDR2 are MDHEN and SYDVKM. Trimming pared 7 bases from V and 1 base from J, leaving 10 bases between. Material: PBMCs. The chain uses TRBV28 and TRBJ1-1; D unresolved. This receptor was identified in a human donor in good health (CMV status not recorded). Some clones in this sample may be carry-over from other donors' samples. As DNA, the CDR3 is TGTGCCAGCACCAAAAGCCCGAACACTGAAGCTTTCTTT. Encoded protein: CASTKSPNTEAFF.